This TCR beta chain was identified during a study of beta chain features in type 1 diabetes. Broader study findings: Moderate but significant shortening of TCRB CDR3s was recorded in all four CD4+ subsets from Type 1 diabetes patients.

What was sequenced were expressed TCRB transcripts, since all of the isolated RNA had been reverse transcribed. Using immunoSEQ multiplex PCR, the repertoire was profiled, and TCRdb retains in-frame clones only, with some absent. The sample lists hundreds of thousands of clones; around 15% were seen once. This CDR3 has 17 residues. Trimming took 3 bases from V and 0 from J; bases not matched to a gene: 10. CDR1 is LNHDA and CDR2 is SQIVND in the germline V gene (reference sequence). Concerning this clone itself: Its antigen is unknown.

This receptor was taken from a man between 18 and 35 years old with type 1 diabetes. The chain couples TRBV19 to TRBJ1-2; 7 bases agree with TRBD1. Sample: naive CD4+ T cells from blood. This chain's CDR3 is CASSISRGQPTNYGYTF. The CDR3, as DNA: TGTGCCAGTAGTATCTCAAGGGGACAGCCAACTAACTATGGCTACACCTTC.